The rows below give T cell receptor beta chains drawn from one sample of a study of T cell responses to AZD1222 COVID-19 vaccine. Libraries were prepared by immunoSEQ multiplex PCR; TCRdb keeps only in-frame clonotypes and omits some of them. The sample has some 120,000 clones, around 85% seen once. The starting material was peripheral blood, obtained on day 0 of MenACWY control vaccination. The receptors shown here come from an adult in good health. Each CDR3 is given with its conserved first and last residue. D genes are given only for firm matches. Some rows have no size entry. The others give once, few or many, or a class for an expanded clone.

clone size | J gene | V gene | D gene | CDR3 protein | CDR3 DNA
. | TRBJ2-3 | TRBV7-2 | TRBD2 | CASSPGSGGTTRQYF | TGTGCCAGCAGCCCAGGGAGCGGGGGTACCACCAGGCAGTATTTT
. | TRBJ2-5 | TRBV7-9 | . | CASSHSTGQETQYF | TGTGCCAGCAGCCATTCAACCGGGCAAGAGACCCAGTACTTC
. | TRBJ2-7 | TRBV3-1/TRBV3-2 | . | CASSQSVNSYEQYF | TGTGCCAGCAGCCAGTCGGTTAACTCCTACGAGCAGTACTTC
. | TRBJ1-5 | TRBV15 | . | CATSRDEGYNQPQHF | TGTGCCACCAGCAGAGATGAGGGGTACAATCAGCCCCAGCATTTT
. | TRBJ1-1 | TRBV11-3 | . | CASSLLGNTEAFF | TGTGCCAGCAGCTTATTAGGGAACACTGAAGCTTTCTTT
. | TRBJ1-2 | TRBV9 | TRBD1 | CASSVSGTAFYGYTF | TGTGCCAGCAGCGTAAGCGGGACAGCCTTCTATGGCTACACCTTC
. | TRBJ1-3 | TRBV28 | . | CASSLQGSGNTIYF | TGTGCCAGCAGTTTACAGGGATCTGGAAACACCATATATTTT
. | TRBJ1-2 | TRBV4-2 | . | CASSQGPVNYGYTF | TGTGCCAGCAGCCAAGGTCCAGTGAACTATGGCTACACCTTC
. | TRBJ1-6 | TRBV28 | TRBD1 | CASSLPPTGYDSPLHF | TGTGCCAGCAGTTTACCTCCGACAGGGTATGATTCACCCCTCCACTTT
. | TRBJ1-2 | TRBV24-1 | . | CAIGQARGYTF | TGTGCCATCGGTCAGGCCCGTGGCTACACCTTC
. | TRBJ2-3 | TRBV7-9 | TRBD1 | CATPRGTVRPTVSTDTQYF | TGTGCCACCCCAAGAGGGACAGTCCGCCCTACTGTCAGCACAGATACGCAGTATTTT
. | TRBJ1-3 | TRBV11-2 | . | CASSLEMPGNTIYF | TGTGCCAGCAGCTTAGAAATGCCTGGAAACACCATATATTTT
. | TRBJ2-5 | TRBV2 | TRBD1 | CASSDRQGRGEETQYF | TGTGCCAGCAGTGATCGACAGGGGCGCGGGGAAGAGACCCAGTACTTC
once | TRBJ1-2 | TRBV27 | TRBD1 | CASSWSGTGSYGYTF | TGTGCCAGCAGTTGGTCCGGGACAGGGAGCTATGGCTACACCTTC
. | TRBJ1-3 | TRBV6-5 | TRBD1 | CASSLQGQSGNTIYF | TGTGCCAGCAGTTTACAGGGGCAAAGTGGAAACACCATATATTTT
. | TRBJ2-3 | TRBV5-1 | . | CASSPGESTDTQYF | TGCGCCAGCAGCCCTGGAGAAAGCACAGATACGCAGTATTTT
. | TRBJ2-7 | TRBV19 | . | CASRGGQGFDEQYF | TGTGCCAGTAGAGGTGGTCAGGGGTTCGACGAGCAGTACTTC
. | TRBJ1-1 | TRBV7-9 | . | CASSLGVGQNTEAFF | TGTGCCAGCAGTTTGGGTGTCGGCCAGAACACTGAAGCTTTCTTT
. | TRBJ2-2 | TRBV7-9 | . | CASTLPGRRNTGELFF | TGTGCCAGCACCCTCCCTGGGAGGCGGAACACCGGGGAGCTGTTTTTT
. | TRBJ1-3 | TRBV2 | . | CASSGAAGNTIYF | TGTGCCAGCAGCGGCGCAGCCGGAAACACCATATATTTT
. | TRBJ2-6 | TRBV3-1/TRBV3-2 | . | CASSSGGHSGANVLTF | TGTGCCAGCAGCTCGGGGGGACACTCTGGGGCCAACGTCCTGACTTTC
. | TRBJ2-2 | TRBV19 | . | CASSTYTGELFF | TGTGCCAGTAGTACCTACACCGGGGAGCTGTTTTTT
. | TRBJ1-2 | TRBV7-2 | . | CASSLFGGSNYGYTF | TGTGCCAGCAGCTTATTCGGGGGGAGTAACTATGGCTACACCTTC
. | TRBJ2-5 | TRBV2 | TRBD2 | CASSVEAGREETQYF | TGTGCCAGCAGTGTAGAAGCGGGGAGGGAAGAGACCCAGTACTTC
. | TRBJ1-6 | TRBV9 | TRBD1 | CASSVAGTVYNSPLHF | TGTGCCAGCAGCGTAGCCGGGACAGTCTATAATTCACCCCTCCACTTT
. | TRBJ2-7 | TRBV7-4 | TRBD2 | CASSPTGEQRGGLEHEQYF | TGTGCCAGCAGCCCCACTGGGGAACAGCGGGGGGGCCTCGAACACGAGCAGTACTTC
. | TRBJ2-3 | TRBV28 | TRBD2 | CASSSPRAGGWADTQYF | TGTGCCAGCAGTTCCCCCCGAGCGGGGGGGTGGGCAGATACGCAGTATTTT
. | TRBJ1-1 | TRBV13 | . | CASRRRGGMNTEAFF | TGTGCCAGCAGACGAAGAGGGGGAATGAACACTGAAGCTTTCTTT
once | TRBJ2-3 | TRBV20-1 | . | CSAPSPDTQYF | TGCAGTGCTCCCTCCCCAGATACGCAGTATTTT
. | TRBJ1-1 | TRBV4-1 | TRBD1 | CASEPGQGAFTEAFF | TGCGCCAGTGAGCCGGGACAGGGGGCGTTCACTGAAGCTTTCTTT
. | TRBJ2-4 | TRBV29-1 | . | CSVVGGSGIQYF | TGCAGCGTTGTTGGGGGAAGTGGCATTCAGTACTTC
. | TRBJ1-1 | TRBV21-1 | . | CASSKARDTEAFF | TGTGCCAGCAGCAAAGCGCGGGACACTGAAGCTTTCTTT
. | TRBJ2-5 | TRBV5-1 | . | CASRREEETQYF | TGCGCCAGCAGAAGGGAAGAAGAGACCCAGTACTTC
. | TRBJ1-6 | TRBV7-6 | . | CASERGWGNSPLHF | TGTGCCAGCGAGCGGGGCTGGGGAAATTCACCCCTCCACTTT
. | TRBJ2-7 | TRBV28 | . | CASSFRDLDAYEQYF | TGTGCCAGCAGTTTTCGGGACTTGGACGCCTACGAGCAGTACTTC
. | TRBJ2-1 | TRBV3-1/TRBV3-2 | . | CASSQGRTGTKPFF | TGTGCCAGCAGCCAAGGTAGAACGGGGACCAAACCGTTCTTC
once | TRBJ1-6 | TRBV19 | TRBD1 | CASSPLQGGNSPLHF | TGTGCCAGTAGCCCCTTACAGGGGGGGAATTCACCCCTCCACTTT
. | TRBJ1-3 | TRBV7-8 | . | CASRPGRFNSGNTIYF | TGTGCCAGCAGGCCCGGGAGGTTCAACTCTGGAAACACCATATATTTT
few | TRBJ2-5 | TRBV5-4 | . | CASSLARTRRETQYF | TGTGCCAGCAGCTTGGCCCGGACCCGCCGGGAGACCCAGTACTTC
. | TRBJ1-5 | TRBV19 | . | CASTWDTGYNQPQHF | TGTGCCAGTACCTGGGACACGGGCTACAATCAGCCCCAGCATTTT
. | TRBJ1-2 | TRBV18 | . | CASSPPGTFENYGYTF | TGTGCCAGCTCACCACCAGGGACATTCGAAAACTATGGCTACACCTTC
. | TRBJ1-2 | TRBV5-1 | TRBD1 | CASSFGTGGYGYTF | TGCGCCAGCAGCTTCGGGACAGGGGGGTATGGCTACACCTTC
. | TRBJ1-4 | TRBV9 | . | CASSPTGLGEKLFF | TGTGCCAGCAGCCCAACAGGTCTTGGCGAAAAACTGTTTTTT
. | TRBJ2-4 | TRBV4-1 | . | CASSQSSFQAKNIQYF | TGCGCCAGCAGCCAAAGCAGCTTCCAAGCCAAAAACATTCAGTACTTC
. | TRBJ2-7 | TRBV10-3 | . | CATGDRDVAYEQYF | TGTGCCACTGGGGACCGGGACGTGGCCTACGAGCAGTACTTC
. | TRBJ1-6 | TRBV4-1 | . | CASSQEIRGSNSPLHF | TGCGCCAGCAGCCAAGAGATCCGGGGGAGCAATTCACCCCTCCACTTT
. | TRBJ1-2 | TRBV19 | . | CASSIPPQGVNGYTF | TGTGCCAGTAGTATTCCTCCGCAGGGAGTAAATGGCTACACCTTC
. | TRBJ1-5 | TRBV19 | . | CASHLRDSGQPQHF | TGTGCCAGCCACCTCCGGGACTCAGGGCAGCCCCAGCATTTT
few | TRBJ2-7 | TRBV18 | . | CASSPVLGYEQYF | TGTGCCAGCTCACCGGTTCTGGGTTACGAGCAGTACTTC
. | TRBJ1-4 | TRBV6-1 | TRBD1 | CASSDRQGQGEKLFF | TGTGCCAGCAGTGATCGCCAGGGACAGGGGGAAAAACTGTTTTTT
. | TRBJ2-5 | TRBV7-6 | . | CASSFPRGTAERETQYF | TGTGCCAGCAGCTTCCCTAGGGGGACTGCAGAGAGGGAGACCCAGTACTTC
. | TRBJ1-6 | TRBV28 | . | CATGLSYNSPLHF | TGTGCCACTGGACTGAGCTATAATTCACCCCTCCACTTT
. | TRBJ1-2 | TRBV19 | . | CASRSDRSNYGYTF | TGTGCCAGTAGGTCGGACAGATCTAACTATGGCTACACCTTC
. | TRBJ2-1 | TRBV19 | . | CASSIVGSLGYNEQFF | TGTGCCAGTAGTATAGTCGGTAGCTTAGGGTACAATGAGCAGTTCTTC
. | TRBJ2-3 | TRBV12-5 | TRBD2 | CASGLYGSGGGATDTQYF | TGTGCTAGTGGTTTGTACGGCTCTGGCGGGGGGGCCACAGATACGCAGTATTTT
once | TRBJ2-5 | TRBV10-1 | . | CASSEAILETQYF | TGCGCCAGCAGTGAGGCCATACTGGAGACCCAGTACTTC
. | TRBJ2-5 | TRBV2 | . | CASGLMRQEETQYF | TGTGCCAGCGGACTTATGCGACAGGAAGAGACCCAGTACTTC